This T cell receptor (beta chain) was recorded in a study of graft-versus-host responses after intestinal transplantation. The overall study: Multivisceral, liver-intestinal, or isolated intestinal transplants were given to recipients.

The assay was immunoSEQ multiplex PCR, and TCRdb's table has in-frame clones only and misses some. This sample yields about 39,000 clones, of which approximately 93% are seen a single time; less than 25% belongs to the top ten. As concerns this clone: Its target is not known.

CDR3 length equals 14 residues. V lost 7 bases and J lost 6; bases outside the gene matches: 12. Per the germline V gene, CDR1 is MDHEN and CDR2 is SYDVKM. The material was unstimulated CD8+ T cells sorted from spleen or lymph node cells, obtained before transplant. The sequence was obtained from a human donor who was the organ donor for an intestinal transplant. The V gene is TRBV28, the J gene TRBJ2-7; 7 bases align to TRBD2. CDR3 region: CASTNWTSLGEQYF. The CDR3 DNA reads TGTGCCAGCACCAACTGGACTAGTCTCGGCGAGCAGTACTTC.